Below are 21 T cell receptor beta chains sequenced from a single sample in a study of T cell responses to AZD1222 COVID-19 vaccine. Produced via immunoSEQ multiplex PCR; TCRdb's table is partial and in-frame only. The data hold roughly 100,000 clones, with approximately 87% observed a single time. The sample consisted of peripheral blood, taken on day 0 of AZD1222 vaccination. These receptors were obtained from an adult in good health.

The rearrangement joins TRBV14 to TRBJ1-1; 9 nucleotides match TRBD1. V shed 4 bases and J 2 bases; nucleotides not matched to a gene: 8. CDR1 is SGHDN, CDR2 FVKESK, per germline. CDR3 size: 16 residues. CDR3 nucleotides: TGTGCCAGCAGCCGATACCGGGACAGGGTTAACACTGAAGCTTTCTTT. Encoded protein: CASSRYRDRVNTEAFF.

The chain joins TRBV18 to TRBJ2-2; a weak D match, TRBD1 (6 bases). The CDR3 spans 18 residues. Between the trimmed V and J ends, which lost 0 bases and 3 bases, there was a span of 17 bases. The germline V gene encodes CDR1 KGHSH and CDR2 LQKENI. CDR3 in DNA: TGTGCCAGCTCACCACCCAATCAACAGGGCATTTACACCGGGGAGCTGTTTTTT. Amino acids: CASSPPNQQGIYTGELFF.

As concerns this clone: Germline is not matched at one junction end, which may reflect a read error. This chain uses TRBV29-1 with TRBJ2-6; 12 nucleotides line up with TRBD2. The CDR3 loop spans 16 amino acids. Germline lookup yields CDR1 SQVTM and CDR2 ANQGSEA. The DNA of the CDR3 is TGCAGCGCTGAACTAGCGGGGGGATCTGGGGCCAACGTCCTGACTTTC. It specifies CSAELAGGSGANVLTF.

This chain joins TRBV3-1 (or the pseudogene TRBV3-2) and TRBJ2-7, with D perhaps TRBD1 or TRBD2 (5 bases each). The CDR3 is 14 residues long. The V end was cut by 3 bases, the J end by 9 bases, with 18 bases between. Germline V gives CDR1 LGHDT, CDR2 YNNKEL (reference sequence). For the CDR3, the DNA is TGTGCCAGCAGCCAGAGGGACGGGAACCGAAGGCAGTACTTC. It is translated as CASSQRDGNRRQYF.

The chain couples TRBV29-1 to TRBJ2-1, with 10 bases matching TRBD1. The CDR3 spans 13 residues. V lost 4 bases, J lost 3 bases, and 0 bases stayed unmatched. CDR1 is SQVTM and CDR2 is ANQGSEA in the germline V gene. The CDR3 sequence: CSVGTGGYNEQFF. CDR3 sequence (DNA): TGCAGCGTTGGGACAGGGGGCTACAATGAGCAGTTCTTC.

This chain uses TRBV5-1 with TRBJ2-1, with D perhaps being TRBD1 or TRBD2 (6 bases each). V was trimmed by 4 bases and J by 6 bases, leaving 14 bases between them. The CDR3 extends over 14 amino acids. CDR1 is SGHRS and CDR2 is YFSETQ in the germline V gene. The CDR3 loop reads CASSPRGQANEQFF. CDR3 coding DNA: TGCGCCAGCAGCCCCCGGGGGCAGGCCAATGAGCAGTTCTTC.

J is TRBJ2-7 and V is TRBV20-1; 7 bases map to TRBD2. The CDR3 contains 14 residues. V trimming: 3 bases; J trimming: 2 bases; junction bases outside the gene matches: 7. Germline V lookup: CDR1 DFQATT, CDR2 SNEGSKA (reference sequence). This CDR3 reads CSASGGRNTYEQYF. In DNA form, the CDR3 reads TGCAGTGCTAGTGGCGGGAGAAACACCTACGAGCAGTACTTC.

V is TRBV5-4 and J is TRBJ2-5; 9 bases are a match to TRBD2. V lost 1 base and J lost 3; bases outside the gene matches: 1. Germline-derived CDR1 and CDR2 are SGHNT and YYREEE (reference sequence). The CDR3 spans 14 residues. The CDR3 here is CASSLPSGKETQYF. Written as DNA, the CDR3 is TGTGCCAGCAGCTTGCCTAGCGGGAAAGAGACCCAGTACTTC.

This CDR3 is CASSVEGGIGGYTF. Here the CDR3 DNA reads TGTGCCAGCAGCGTAGAGGGGGGGATTGGAGGCTACACCTTC. V and J are TRBV9 and TRBJ1-2, with TRBD1 as a possible D gene (6 bases). This CDR3 has 14 amino acids. The V gene lost 0 bases and the J gene lost 8 bases, with 14 bases spanning the gap. The V gene's germline CDR1 is SGDLS and CDR2 YYNGEE.

The chain is built from TRBV6-5 and TRBJ2-1, with 8 bases fitting TRBD2. Germline V CDR1 and CDR2: MNHEY, SVGAGI. The CDR3 spans 13 residues. Trimming cost V 7 bases and J 7 bases; bases outside gene matches: 6. CDR3: CASNIAGRNEQFF. The CDR3 bases are TGTGCCAGCAACATAGCGGGGAGGAATGAGCAGTTCTTC.

This clone has just a few counts. The gene calls are TRBV18 and TRBJ1-3; D remains ambiguous. Germline CDR1 and CDR2: KGHSH and LQKENI. V was pared by 3 bases and J by 2 bases, with 11 bases between. The CDR3 consists of 15 residues. Here the CDR3 reads CASSPGRQPGNTIYF. CDR3 nucleotides: TGTGCCAGCTCACCGGGCAGGCAACCTGGAAACACCATATATTTT.

This clone showed up just once. The V call is TRBV10-3, the J call TRBJ2-3; TRBD2 matches at 11 bases. The CDR3 has 15 residues. Losses at the gene ends were 3 bases for V and 8 bases for J; bases not matched to a gene: 7. CDR1 is ENHRY, CDR2 SYGVKD, per germline. The CDR3 DNA reads TGTGCCATCAGTGACCTAGCGGGGGGTAAAGTTACGCAGTATTTT. Translation: CAISDLAGGKVTQYF.

V and J are TRBV3-1 (or the pseudogene TRBV3-2) and TRBJ2-3, with D possibly being TRBD2 (6 bases). Germline-derived CDR1 and CDR2 are LGHDT and YNNKEL (reference sequence). This CDR3 comprises 15 residues. Trimming shortened V by 3 bases and J by 3 bases, and 13 bases separated the two germline ends. This CDR3 reads CASSQGRGRTDTQYF. In DNA, the CDR3 is TGTGCCAGCAGCCAGGGACGGGGGAGGACAGATACGCAGTATTTT.

This sequence joins TRBV11-3 and TRBJ2-1, with D perhaps matching TRBD2 (6 bases). This CDR3 comprises 15 residues. The germline V and J ends were trimmed by 1 base and 3 bases, with 10 bases remaining between them. Germline lookup yields CDR1 SGHNT and CDR2 YENEEA. CDR3 residues: CASSLGLAYYNEQFF. The CDR3, as DNA: TGTGCCAGCAGCTTAGGTCTAGCGTACTACAATGAGCAGTTCTTC.

This chain joins TRBV11-2 and TRBJ2-1; D not certain. The CDR3 runs 13 residues. CDR1 and CDR2 from the germline V gene are SGHAT and FQNNGV. The V end was cut by 3 bases, the J end by 10 bases, with 13 bases between. The CDR3 protein is CASSLPYIGEQFF. For the CDR3, the DNA is TGTGCCAGCAGCTTGCCGTACATCGGGGAGCAGTTCTTC.

This rearrangement joins TRBV28 to TRBJ1-5; possibly TRBD1 for D (6 bases). The length of the CDR3 is 19 residues. V was clipped by 6 bases and J by 4 bases, with 28 bases between them. Germline V lookup: CDR1 MDHEN, CDR2 SYDVKM. The CDR3 bases are TGTGCCAGCAGCCGTATAGGGCGGGACACCGGCGGGCCGAATCAGCCCCAGCATTTT. Translated: CASSRIGRDTGGPNQPQHF.

CDR3 region: CASSPGTGSYEQYF. The CDR3 nucleotides are TGCGCCAGCAGCCCCGGGACAGGGAGTTACGAGCAGTACTTC. The chain uses TRBV10-2 and TRBJ2-7; 9 bases are a match to TRBD1. Germline V gene data show CDR1 as WSHSY and CDR2 as SAAADI. The CDR3 is made up of 14 amino acids. Germline trimming cut 6 bases from V and 4 bases from J; bases unmatched to any gene: 7.

In this sample, this clone turned up once. The chain recombines TRBV4-2 with TRBJ1-2; 7 bases align to TRBD1. Per the germline V gene, CDR1 is LGHNA and CDR2 is YNFKEQ. J lost 0 bases, V lost 2 bases, and 6 bases had no gene match. CDR3 size: 16 residues. DNA of the CDR3: TGTGCCAGCAGCCAAACACAGGGGCAAGCTAACTATGGCTACACCTTC. Its protein is CASSQTQGQANYGYTF.

V usage is TRBV9 and J usage is TRBJ2-1, with 8 bases fitting TRBD2. Per the germline V gene, CDR1 is SGDLS and CDR2 is YYNGEE. V was pared by 1 base and J by 0 bases, with 9 bases of the junction left unmatched. The CDR3 extends over 18 amino acids. The CDR3 nucleotides read TGTGCCAGCAGCGTACTTAGCGGGACAAGCTACTCCTACAATGAGCAGTTCTTC. Protein: CASSVLSGTSYSYNEQFF.

J is TRBJ1-1 and V is TRBV27; 8 bases match TRBD1. There are 16 residues in the CDR3. V was pared by 3 bases and J by 5 bases, with 11 bases of the junction left unmatched. Germline CDR1 is MNHEY and CDR2 is SMNVEV (reference sequence). CDR3 nucleotide sequence: TGTGCCAGCAGTTTCGTCTCCGCAGGGGGCGCGACTGAAGCTTTCTTT. It is translated as CASSFVSAGGATEAFF.

The chain employs TRBV2 and TRBJ2-3; 11 bases are a match to TRBD2. The CDR3 covers 18 residues. Germline-derived CDR1 and CDR2 are SNHLY and FYNNEI. Trimming cost V 6 bases and J 6 bases; bases outside gene matches: 17. The CDR3 loop is CASRGVTSGTTISDTQYF. CDR3 nucleotide sequence: TGTGCCAGCAGGGGGGTGACTAGCGGGACGACAATCTCGGATACGCAGTATTTT.